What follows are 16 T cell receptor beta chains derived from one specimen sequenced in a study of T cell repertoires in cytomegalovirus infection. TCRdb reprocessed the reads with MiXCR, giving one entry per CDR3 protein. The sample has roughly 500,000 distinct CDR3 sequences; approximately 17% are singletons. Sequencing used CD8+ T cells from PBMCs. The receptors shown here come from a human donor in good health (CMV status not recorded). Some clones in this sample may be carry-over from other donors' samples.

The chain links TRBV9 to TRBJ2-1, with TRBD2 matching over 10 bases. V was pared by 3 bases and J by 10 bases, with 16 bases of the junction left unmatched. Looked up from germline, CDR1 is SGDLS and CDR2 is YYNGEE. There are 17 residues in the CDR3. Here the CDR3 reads CASSEPLAGVSQLEQFF. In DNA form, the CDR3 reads TGTGCCAGCAGCGAACCCCTAGCGGGAGTGAGCCAATTGGAGCAGTTCTTC.

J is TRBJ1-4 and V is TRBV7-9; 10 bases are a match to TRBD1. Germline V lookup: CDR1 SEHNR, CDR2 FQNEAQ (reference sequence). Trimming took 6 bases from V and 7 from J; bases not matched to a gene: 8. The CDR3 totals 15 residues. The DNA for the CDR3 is TGTGCCAGCAGTCAGGCCCGGGACAGGGGTGAAAAACTGTTTTTT. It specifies CASSQARDRGEKLFF. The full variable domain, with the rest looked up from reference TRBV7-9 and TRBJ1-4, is DTGVSQNPRHKITKRGQNVTFRCDPISEHNRLYWYRQTLGQGPEFLTYFQNEAQLEKSRLLSDRFSAERPKGSFSTLEIQRTEQGDSAMYLCASSQARDRGEKLFFGSGTQLSVL.

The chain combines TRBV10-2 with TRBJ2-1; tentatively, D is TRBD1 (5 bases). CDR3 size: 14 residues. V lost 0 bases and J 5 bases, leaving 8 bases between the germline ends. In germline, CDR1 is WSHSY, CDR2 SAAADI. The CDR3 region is CASSESGQNNEQFF. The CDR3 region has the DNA TGCGCCAGCAGTGAGTCGGGGCAAAACAATGAGCAGTTCTTC.

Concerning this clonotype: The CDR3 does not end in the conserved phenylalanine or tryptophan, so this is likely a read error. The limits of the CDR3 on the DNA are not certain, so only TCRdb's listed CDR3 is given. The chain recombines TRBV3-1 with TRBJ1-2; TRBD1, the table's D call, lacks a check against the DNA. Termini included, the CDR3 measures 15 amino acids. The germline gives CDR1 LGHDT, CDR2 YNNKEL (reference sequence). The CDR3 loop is CASSQEGQGIYGYTL.

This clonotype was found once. CDR3 sequence: CASSLLDRSGEQYF. As DNA, the CDR3 is TGTGCCAGCAGCTTGCTCGACAGGTCGGGAGAGCAGTACTTC. The rearrangement links TRBV11-2 to TRBJ2-7, with a possible D match to TRBD1 (6 bases). This CDR3 contains 14 residues. CDR1 is SGHAT, CDR2 FQNNGV, per germline. V was cut by 3 bases and J by 7 bases, with 16 bases left in between.

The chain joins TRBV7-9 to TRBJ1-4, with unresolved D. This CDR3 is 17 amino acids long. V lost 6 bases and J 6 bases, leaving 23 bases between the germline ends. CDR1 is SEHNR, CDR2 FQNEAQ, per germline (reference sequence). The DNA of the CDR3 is TGTGCCAGCAGTCCTTTTGAAGGTTCCAGGCTATATGAAAAACTGTTTTTT. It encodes CASSPFEGSRLYEKLFF.

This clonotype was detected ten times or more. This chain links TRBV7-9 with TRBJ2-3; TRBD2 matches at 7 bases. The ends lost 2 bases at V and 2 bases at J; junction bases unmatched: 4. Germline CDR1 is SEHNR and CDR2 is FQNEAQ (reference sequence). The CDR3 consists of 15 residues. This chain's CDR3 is CASSLPSGHTDTQYF. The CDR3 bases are TGTGCCAGCAGCTTACCTAGCGGACACACAGATACGCAGTATTTT. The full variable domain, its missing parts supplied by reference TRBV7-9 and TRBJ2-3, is DTGVSQNPRHKITKRGQNVTFRCDPISEHNRLYWYRQTLGQGPEFLTYFQNEAQLEKSRLLSDRFSAERPKGSFSTLEIQRTEQGDSAMYLCASSLPSGHTDTQYFGPGTRLTVL.

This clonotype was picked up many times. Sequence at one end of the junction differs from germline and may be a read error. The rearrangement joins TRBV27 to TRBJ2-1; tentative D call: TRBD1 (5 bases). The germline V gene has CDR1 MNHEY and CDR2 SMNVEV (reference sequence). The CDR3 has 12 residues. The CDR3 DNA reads TGTGCCAGCAGCGAGTCAAAGGGGTCATTGATCTTC. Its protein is CASSESKGSLIF.

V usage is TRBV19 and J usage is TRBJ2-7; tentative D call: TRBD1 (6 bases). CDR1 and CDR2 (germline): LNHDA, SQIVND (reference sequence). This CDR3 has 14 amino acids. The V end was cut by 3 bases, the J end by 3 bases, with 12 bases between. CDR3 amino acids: CASSIGQSIYEQYF. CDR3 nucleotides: TGTGCCAGTAGTATTGGACAGTCGATCTACGAGCAGTACTTC.

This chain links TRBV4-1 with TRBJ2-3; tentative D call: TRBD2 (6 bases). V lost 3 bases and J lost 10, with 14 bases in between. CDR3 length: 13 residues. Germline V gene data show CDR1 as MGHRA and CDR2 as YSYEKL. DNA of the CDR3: TGCGCCAGCAGCCAGTGGGCGGAGGGCGCGCAGTATTTT. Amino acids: CASSQWAEGAQYF.

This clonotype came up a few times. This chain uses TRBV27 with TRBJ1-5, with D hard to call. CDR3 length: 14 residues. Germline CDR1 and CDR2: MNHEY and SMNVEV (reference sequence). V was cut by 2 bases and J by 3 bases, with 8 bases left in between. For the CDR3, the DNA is TGTGCCAGCAGTTTAATGGGAGACAATCAGCCCCAGCATTTT. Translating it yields CASSLMGDNQPQHF.

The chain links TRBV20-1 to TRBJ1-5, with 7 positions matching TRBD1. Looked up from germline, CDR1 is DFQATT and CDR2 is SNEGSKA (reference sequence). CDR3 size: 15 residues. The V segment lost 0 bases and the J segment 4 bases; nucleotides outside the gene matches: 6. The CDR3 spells CSAREETGSNQPQHF. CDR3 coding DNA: TGCAGTGCTAGAGAGGAGACAGGGTCTAATCAGCCCCAGCATTTT.

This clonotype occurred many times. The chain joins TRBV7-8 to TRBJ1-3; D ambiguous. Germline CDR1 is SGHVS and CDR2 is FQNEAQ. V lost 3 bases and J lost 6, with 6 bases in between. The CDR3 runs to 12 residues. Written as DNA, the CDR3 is TGTGCCAGCAGCTTTCAGGCAAACACCATATATTTT. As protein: CASSFQANTIYF.

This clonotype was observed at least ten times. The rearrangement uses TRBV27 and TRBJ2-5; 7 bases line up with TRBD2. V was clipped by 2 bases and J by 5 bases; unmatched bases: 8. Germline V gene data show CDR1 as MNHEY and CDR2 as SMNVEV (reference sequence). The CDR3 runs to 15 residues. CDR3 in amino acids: CASSLVKVGRETQYF. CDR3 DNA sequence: TGTGCCAGCAGTTTAGTAAAGGTCGGGAGGGAGACCCAGTACTTC.

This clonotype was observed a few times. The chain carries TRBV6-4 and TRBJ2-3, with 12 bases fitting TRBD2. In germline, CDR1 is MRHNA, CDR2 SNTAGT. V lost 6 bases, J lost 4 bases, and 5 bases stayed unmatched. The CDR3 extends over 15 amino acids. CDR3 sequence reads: CASSLTSGGSDTQYF. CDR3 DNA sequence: TGTGCCAGCAGCTTGACTAGCGGGGGATCAGATACGCAGTATTTT.

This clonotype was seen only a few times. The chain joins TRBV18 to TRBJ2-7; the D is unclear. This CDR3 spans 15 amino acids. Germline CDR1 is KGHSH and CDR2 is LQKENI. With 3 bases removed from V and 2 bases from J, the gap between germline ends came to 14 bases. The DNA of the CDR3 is TGTGCCAGCTCACCTGAAGGCCAGGCCACCTACGAGCAGTACTTC. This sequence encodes CASSPEGQATYEQYF.